This TCR beta chain is from a study of T cell changes during pregnancy in multiple sclerosis. Profiled with immunoSEQ multiplex PCR; TCRdb holds only in-frame clones, not every one. The sample gives about 70,000 clones, 94% of which show up once; 0.58% is in the top ten. Trimming removed 6 bases from V and 0 bases from J; junction bases left unmatched: 6. CDR1 LGHNT and CDR2 FRNRAP come from the germline V gene. The length of the CDR3 is 15 residues. The clonotype originates from a female donor with multiple sclerosis, enrolled in a pregnancy study. The V gene is TRBV12-5, the J gene TRBJ2-3; TRBD2 agrees at 7 bases. This sample comprised peripheral blood, obtained in the third trimester of pregnancy. CDR3 amino acids: CASGTSSRSTDTQYF. DNA of the CDR3: TGTGCTAGTGGGACTAGCTCCCGAAGCACAGATACGCAGTATTTT.